A single TCR beta chain is shown here with its context. The CDR3 consists of 15 residues. Germline CDR1 and CDR2: LGHNA and YSLEER. Deletions cut 1 base from V and 9 bases from J, with 16 bases between. This record comes from a study of blood T cell repertoires in COVID-19. About the study: Acute and convalescent COVID-19 specimens originated in the United States, Italy and Spain.

As handled by the study authors: How many nucleated cells were present was estimated from reference gene primer amplification. Method: immunoSEQ multiplex PCR; TCRdb's copy keeps in-frame clones and lacks some. D and trimming come from the DNA, and the V and J calls and clone size come from that table. Seen here are about 140,000 clones, 84% observed once, and the top ten hold 4.5% to 5.5%. This receptor was obtained from a man aged 40-49 years with acute COVID-19. This rearrangement joins TRBV4-3 to TRBJ1-5; a weak D match, TRBD1 (5 bases). The sequenced sample consisted of PBMCs or T cells enriched from blood (not recorded which). CDR3 in DNA: TGCGCCAGCAGCCAAGGGGTGGGGGGACGGGCGCCCCAGCATTTT. Translating it yields CASSQGVGGRAPQHF.